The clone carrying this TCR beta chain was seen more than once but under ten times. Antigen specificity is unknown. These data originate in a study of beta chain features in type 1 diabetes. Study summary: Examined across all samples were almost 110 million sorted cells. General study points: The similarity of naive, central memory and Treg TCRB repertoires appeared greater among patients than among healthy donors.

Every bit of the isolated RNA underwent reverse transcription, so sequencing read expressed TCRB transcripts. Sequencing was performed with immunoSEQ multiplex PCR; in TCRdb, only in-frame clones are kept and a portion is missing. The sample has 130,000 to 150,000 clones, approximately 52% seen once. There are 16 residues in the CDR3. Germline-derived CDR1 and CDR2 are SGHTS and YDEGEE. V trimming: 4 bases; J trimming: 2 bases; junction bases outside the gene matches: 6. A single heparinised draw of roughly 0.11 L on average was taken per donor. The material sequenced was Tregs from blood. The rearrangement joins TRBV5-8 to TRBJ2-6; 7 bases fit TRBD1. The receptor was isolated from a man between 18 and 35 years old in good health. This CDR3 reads CASSVTGVAGANVLTF. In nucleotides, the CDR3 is TGTGCCAGCAGCGTTACAGGGGTGGCTGGGGCCAACGTCCTGACTTTC.